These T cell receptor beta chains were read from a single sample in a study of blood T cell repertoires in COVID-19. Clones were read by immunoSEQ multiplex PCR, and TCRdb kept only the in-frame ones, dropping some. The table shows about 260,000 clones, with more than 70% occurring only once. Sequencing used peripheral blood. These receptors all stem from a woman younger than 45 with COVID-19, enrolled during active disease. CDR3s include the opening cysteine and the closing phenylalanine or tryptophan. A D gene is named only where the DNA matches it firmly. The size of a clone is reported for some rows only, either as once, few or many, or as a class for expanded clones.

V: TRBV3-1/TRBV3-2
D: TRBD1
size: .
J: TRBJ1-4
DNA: TGTGCCAGCAGCCCTACAGGGGGGGATGAAAAACTGTTTTTT
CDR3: CASSPTGGDEKLFF

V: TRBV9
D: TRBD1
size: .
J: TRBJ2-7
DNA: TGTGCCAGCAGCGTCGACAGGGTTGCCCACGAGCAGTACTTC
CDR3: CASSVDRVAHEQYF

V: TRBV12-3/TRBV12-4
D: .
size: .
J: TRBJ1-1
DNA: TGTGCCAGCAGCAGGGCAGGGGAGGAAGCTTTCTTT
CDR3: CASSRAGEEAFF

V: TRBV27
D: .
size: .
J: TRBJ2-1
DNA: TGTGCCAGCAGTTTATCGTCAGCGGGCGGGGAGCAGTTCTTC
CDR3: CASSLSSAGGEQFF

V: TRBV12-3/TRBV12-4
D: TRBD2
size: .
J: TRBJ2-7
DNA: TGTGCCAGCAGCCTCGGGGGGAGGTACGAGCAGTACTTC
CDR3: CASSLGGRYEQYF

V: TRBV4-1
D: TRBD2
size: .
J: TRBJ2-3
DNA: TGCGCCAGCAGCCAAGCTTCCGGACTAGCGGGAGGGGGGAGGAACACAGATACGCAGTATTTT
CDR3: CASSQASGLAGGGRNTDTQYF

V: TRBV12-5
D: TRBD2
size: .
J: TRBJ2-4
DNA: TGTGCTAGTGGTTTGCCTACCCCCGGGAGGGCTGACATTCAGTACTTC
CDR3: CASGLPTPGRADIQYF

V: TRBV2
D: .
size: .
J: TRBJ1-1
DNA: TGTGCCAGCAGTGAACTCACAGCGGACACTGAAGCTTTCTTT
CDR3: CASSELTADTEAFF

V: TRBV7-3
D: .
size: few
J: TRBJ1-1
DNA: TGTGCCAGCAGCTTAATGCCAGGGGACACTGAAGCTTTCTTT
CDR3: CASSLMPGDTEAFF

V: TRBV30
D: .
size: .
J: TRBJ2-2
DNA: TGTGCCTGGAGTGTAGAACTAGCCGGGGAGCTGTTTTTT
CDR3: CAWSVELAGELFF

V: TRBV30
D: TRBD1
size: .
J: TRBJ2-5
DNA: TGTGCCTGGAGCGCGACAGGGTGGGAGACCCAGTACTTC
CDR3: CAWSATGWETQYF

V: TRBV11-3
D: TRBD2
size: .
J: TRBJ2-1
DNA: TGTGCCAGCAGTTGGACTAGCGGGAGAGGAAAGAATGAGCAGTTCTTC
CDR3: CASSWTSGRGKNEQFF

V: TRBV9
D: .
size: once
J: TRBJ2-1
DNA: TGTGCCAGCAGCCCAATGAGGGGGACATCCTACAATGAGCAGTTCTTC
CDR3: CASSPMRGTSYNEQFF

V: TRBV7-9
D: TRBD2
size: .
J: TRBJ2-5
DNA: TGTGCCAGCAGCGACCTACTAGCGGGACAAGAGACCCAGTACTTC
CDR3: CASSDLLAGQETQYF

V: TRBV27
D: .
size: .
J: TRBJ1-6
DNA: TGTGCCAGCAGTTTTAGGGGGAGTTCACCCCTCCACTTT
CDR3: CASSFRGSSPLHF

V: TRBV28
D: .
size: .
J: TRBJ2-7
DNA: TGTGCCAGCAGTTTACTAATTCAAGCTAGCGAGAGCTCCTACGAGCAGTACTTC
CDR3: CASSLLIQASESSYEQYF

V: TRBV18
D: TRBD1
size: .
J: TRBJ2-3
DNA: TGTGCCAGCTCACCACAGGGGGCGGAGGATACGCAGTATTTT
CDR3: CASSPQGAEDTQYF

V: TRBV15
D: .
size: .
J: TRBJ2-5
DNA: TGTGCCACCAGCAGAGACTCCGGACAGTCTCAAGAGACCCAGTACTTC
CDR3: CATSRDSGQSQETQYF

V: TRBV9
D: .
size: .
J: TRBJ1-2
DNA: TGTGCCAGCAGCGTAGGGTGGGCTCCTAACTATGGCTACACCTTC
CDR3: CASSVGWAPNYGYTF

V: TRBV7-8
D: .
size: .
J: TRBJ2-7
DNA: TGTGCCAGCAGCTTAGAGGCAGGGGTAATCGAGCAGTACTTC
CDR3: CASSLEAGVIEQYF

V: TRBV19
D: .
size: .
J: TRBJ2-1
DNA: TGTGCCAGTAGTATAAGAGAAAGCTACAATGAGCAGTTCTTC
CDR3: CASSIRESYNEQFF

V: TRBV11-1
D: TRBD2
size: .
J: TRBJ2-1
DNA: TGTGCCAGCAGCTTAGATAGCGGGAGCGGTAATGAGCAGTTCTTC
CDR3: CASSLDSGSGNEQFF

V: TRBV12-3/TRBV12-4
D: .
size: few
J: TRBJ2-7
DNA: TGTGCCAGCAGTTTTTTAGAAGAGCAGTACTTC
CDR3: CASSFLEEQYF

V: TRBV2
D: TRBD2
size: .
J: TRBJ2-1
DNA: TGTGCCAGCAGTCGACTAGCGGGAGGGTATGAGCAGTTCTTC
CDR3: CASSRLAGGYEQFF

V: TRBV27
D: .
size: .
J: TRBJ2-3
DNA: TGTGCCAGCAGCACCGGGACAACTAGCACAGATACGCAGTATTTT
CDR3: CASSTGTTSTDTQYF

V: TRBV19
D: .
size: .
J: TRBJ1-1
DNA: TGTGCCAGTACCCCTCTGACAGGGAACACTGAAGCTTTCTTT
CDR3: CASTPLTGNTEAFF

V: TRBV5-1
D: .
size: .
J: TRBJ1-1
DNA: TGCGCCAGCAGCGCTGTGGGCGGGGGCACTGAAGCTTTCTTT
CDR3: CASSAVGGGTEAFF

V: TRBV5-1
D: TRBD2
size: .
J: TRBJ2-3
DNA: TGCGCCAGCAGCTTCTTAGCGGGAGCCCCAGATACGCAGTATTTT
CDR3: CASSFLAGAPDTQYF

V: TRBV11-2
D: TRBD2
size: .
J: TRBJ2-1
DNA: TGTGCCAGCAGTCAAAGAAGCGGGAGGGATGAGCAGTTCTTC
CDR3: CASSQRSGRDEQFF

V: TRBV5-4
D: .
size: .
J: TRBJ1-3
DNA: TGTGCCAGCAGCTTGGCCCCGAGGGATATTCCTGGAAACACCATATATTTT
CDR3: CASSLAPRDIPGNTIYF

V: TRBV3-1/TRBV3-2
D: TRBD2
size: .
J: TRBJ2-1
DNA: TGTGCCAGCAGCCAAATCGGGGCGGGAGTACTTAATGAGCAGTTCTTC
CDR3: CASSQIGAGVLNEQFF

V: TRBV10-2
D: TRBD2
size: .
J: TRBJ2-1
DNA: TGCGCCAGCAGTGGGGGGGGACGGTACTTGCAGTTCTTC
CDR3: CASSGGGRYLQFF

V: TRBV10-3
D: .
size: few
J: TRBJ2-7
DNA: TGTGCCACCAAGGCGGGCTACGAGCAGTACTTC
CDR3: CATKAGYEQYF

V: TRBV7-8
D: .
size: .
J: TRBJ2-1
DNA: TGTGCCAGCAGCTTAGTAAGAGGGTCCGGGACACACTACAATGAGCAGTTCTTC
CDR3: CASSLVRGSGTHYNEQFF

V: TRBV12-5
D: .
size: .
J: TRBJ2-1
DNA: TGTGCTAGTGGCTCAATCGGGGGAAATGAGCAGTTCTTC
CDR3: CASGSIGGNEQFF

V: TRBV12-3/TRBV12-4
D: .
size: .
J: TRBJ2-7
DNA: TGTGCCAGCAGTTTAGGGCAATACGAGCAGTACTTC
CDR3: CASSLGQYEQYF

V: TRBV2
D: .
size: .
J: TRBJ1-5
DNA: TGTGCCAGCAGTGGGATCAGGGAACATAGCAATCAGCCCCAGCATTTT
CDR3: CASSGIREHSNQPQHF

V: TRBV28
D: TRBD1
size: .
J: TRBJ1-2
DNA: TGTGCCAGCAGTTTCGCGACAGGGTATGGCTACACCTTC
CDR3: CASSFATGYGYTF

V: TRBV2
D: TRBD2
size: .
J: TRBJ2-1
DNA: TGTGCCAGCACCTGGACTAGCGGGACAACCTCCTACAATGAGCAGTTCTTC
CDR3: CASTWTSGTTSYNEQFF

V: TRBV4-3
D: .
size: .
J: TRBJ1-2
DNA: TGCGCCAGCAGCCAACAGGGGACCATAAACTATGGCTACACCTTC
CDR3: CASSQQGTINYGYTF

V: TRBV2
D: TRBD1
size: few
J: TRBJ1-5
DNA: TGTGCCACCAAGGGACAGGGGTATCAGCCCCAGCATTTT
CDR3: CATKGQGYQPQHF